The 15 T cell receptor beta chains in this list originate from one sample, sequenced in a study of cytomegalovirus exposure and HLA in healthy donors. This PCR relied on a set of 60 Vbeta primers and 13 Jbeta primers. Using immunoSEQ multiplex PCR, the repertoire was profiled, and TCRdb retains in-frame clones only, with some absent. The sample records about 97,000 clones, about 80% being singletons. Specimen: PBMCs. The source is a man aged 35-49 years in good health and CMV-seronegative.

V is TRBV27 and J is TRBJ1-5, with 7 bases aligning to TRBD1. Per the germline V gene, CDR1 is MNHEY and CDR2 is SMNVEV (reference sequence). This CDR3 is built from 17 residues. The trim removed 6 bases at V and 6 bases at J, leaving 17 bases unmatched. Written as DNA, the CDR3 is TGTGCCAGCAGCCAAAGAGGCTTCGGGACAGATGTTCAGCCCCAGCATTTT. Translating it yields CASSQRGFGTDVQPQHF.

The V gene is TRBV4-3, the J gene TRBJ1-5; D possibly corresponds to TRBD1 (6 bases). V lost 2 bases and J lost 4, with 12 bases in between. CDR3 length: 15 residues. Germline V gene sequence: CDR1 LGHNA, CDR2 YSLEER. CDR3 in amino acids: CASSQLQGRNQPQHF. CDR3 nucleotide sequence: TGCGCCAGCAGCCAATTACAGGGTAGGAATCAGCCCCAGCATTTT.

The gene calls are TRBV11-2 and TRBJ1-2; a weak D match, TRBD1 (5 bases). The CDR3 runs 13 residues. The germline V and J ends were trimmed by 1 base and 6 bases, with 9 bases remaining between them. Germline V gene data show CDR1 as SGHAT and CDR2 as FQNNGV. This CDR3 reads CASSLAGSNGYTF. The CDR3 nucleotides read TGTGCCAGCAGCTTAGCAGGGTCGAATGGCTACACCTTC.

The V gene is TRBV30, the J gene TRBJ1-2; unclear D gene. The V end lost 2 bases, the J end lost 0 bases, and 7 bases lay between the germline ends. The CDR3 is made up of 13 amino acids. Germline V gene sequence: CDR1 GTSNPN, CDR2 SVGIG (reference sequence). The DNA of the CDR3 is TGTGCCTGGAGTCCGACTGCTAACTATGGCTACACCTTC. Residues: CAWSPTANYGYTF.

This clone was detected only once. V is TRBV2 and J is TRBJ2-3; tentative D call: TRBD1 (7 bases). The CDR3 sequence is 14 residues long. V shed 8 bases and J shed 0 bases, with 12 bases lying between them. Germline CDR1 is SNHLY and CDR2 is FYNNEI. The CDR3 nucleotides read TGTGCCAGCGGGGGGACAGCTAGCACAGATACGCAGTATTTT. Protein sequence: CASGGTASTDTQYF.

The rearrangement uses TRBV28 and TRBJ2-1; TRBD2 might be the D (6 bases). Germline assignment: CDR1 MDHEN and CDR2 SYDVKM. Trimming stripped 3 bases from V and 7 bases from J, with 7 bases between. The CDR3 spans 12 residues. The CDR3: CASSLTRNEQFF. CDR3 DNA sequence: TGTGCCAGCAGTTTGACTAGGAATGAGCAGTTCTTC.

The rearrangement uses TRBV27 and TRBJ2-2; the match to TRBD1 covers 9 bases. V shed 10 bases, J shed 5 bases, and the junction held 8 bases outside the gene matches. The CDR3 runs to 14 residues. Looked up from germline, CDR1 is MNHEY and CDR2 is SMNVEV (reference sequence). The CDR3 region has the DNA TGTGCCACTCGGGGACAGGGTAGAACCGGGGAGCTGTTTTTT. Protein sequence: CATRGQGRTGELFF.

This clone was seen a handful of times. The chain carries TRBV27 and TRBJ1-4; D ambiguous. CDR1 is MNHEY, CDR2 SMNVEV, per germline (reference sequence). V shed 6 bases and J shed 3 bases, with 8 bases lying between them. The CDR3 has 13 residues. The CDR3 nucleotides are TGTGCCAGCAGGCGGTACGCTAATGAAAAACTGTTTTTT. It encodes CASRRYANEKLFF.

V gene TRBV5-1 combines with J gene TRBJ1-1; weak D call: TRBD1 (6 bases). This CDR3 is built from 15 residues. Trimming removed 3 bases from V and 5 bases from J, with 17 bases in between. Germline loops: CDR1 SGHRS, CDR2 YFSETQ. CDR3 in DNA: TGCGCCAGCAGCTCGGGTGACAGGCTCAAGACTGAAGCTTTCTTT. This codes for CASSSGDRLKTEAFF.

V and J are TRBV15 and TRBJ1-4, with D possibly matching TRBD1 (6 bases). From germline, CDR1 is LNHNV and CDR2 YYDKDF (reference sequence). Trimming stripped 5 bases from V and 1 base from J, with 29 bases between. This CDR3 contains 21 residues. The CDR3 sequence: CATSYNYPIYRVPLTNEKLFF. As DNA, the CDR3 is TGTGCCACCAGCTACAACTACCCTATTTACAGGGTTCCTTTAACTAATGAAAAACTGTTTTTT.

This sequence joins TRBV6-5 and TRBJ1-1; no clear D gene. The CDR3 contains 16 residues. Trimming removed 0 bases at V and 4 bases at J, with 15 bases between. The germline V gene has CDR1 MNHEY and CDR2 SVGAGI. In DNA, the CDR3 is TGTGCCAGCAGTTACTCGTATCGTGGCCGGGGCACTGAAGCTTTCTTT. Protein product: CASSYSYRGRGTEAFF.

This sequence joins TRBV19 and TRBJ1-2; 8 positions agree with TRBD1. The germline CDR1 and CDR2 sequences are LNHDA and SQIVND (reference sequence). The CDR3 extends over 14 amino acids. Trimming took 6 bases from V and 6 from J; bases not matched to a gene: 9. The CDR3 nucleotides are TGTGCCAGTAGAGAAAGGGCACAGGGGGATGGCTACACCTTC. It is translated as CASRERAQGDGYTF.

A remark on this clone: The junction differs from germline at one of its ends, possibly a read error. V usage is TRBV7-9 and J usage is TRBJ2-3; possibly TRBD2 for D (6 bases). The CDR3 is 15 amino acids. The V gene's germline CDR1 is SEHNR and CDR2 FQNEAQ (reference sequence). The CDR3 DNA sequence: TGTTCCAGCAGCCCTGAGGAGGGTCGCACAGATACGCAGTATTTT. This gives the protein CSSSPEEGRTDTQYF.

To note about this clone: The junction shows a germline mismatch at one end, possibly a read error. J is TRBJ1-1 and V is TRBV7-9, with 8 bases fitting TRBD1. Germline CDR1 and CDR2: SEHNR and FQNEAQ (reference sequence). This CDR3 region has 13 residues. DNA for the CDR3: TGTTCCAGCAGCCCCACAGGGGGCACTGAAGCTTTCTTT. It specifies CSSSPTGGTEAFF.

This clone showed up just a few times. The V gene is TRBV4-1, the J gene TRBJ1-3; no definite D call. Germline loops: CDR1 MGHRA, CDR2 YSYEKL. CDR3 size: 18 residues. V was trimmed by 0 bases and J by 0 bases, leaving 15 bases between them. This chain's CDR3 is CASSQDEGLTTSGNTIYF. The CDR3 DNA is TGCGCCAGCAGCCAAGATGAGGGCTTAACGACCTCTGGAAACACCATATATTTT.